Listed here are 24 T cell receptor beta chains from one sample, sequenced in a study of control samples from healthy donors and cancer patients. This table comes from immunoSEQ multiplex PCR, and its TCRdb copy is limited to in-frame clones, with some not included. This sample has 100,000 to 150,000 clones; 92% occur once, and the top ten carry approximately 2%. Sequences were obtained from blood. These receptor sequences come from a woman between 50 and 59 years old in good health.

V usage is TRBV19 and J usage is TRBJ1-4; 8 bases are shared with TRBD1. The CDR3 has 15 residues. Trimming removed 6 bases from V and 8 bases from J; junction bases left unmatched: 11. Germline V CDR1 and CDR2: LNHDA, SQIVND (reference sequence). CDR3 in DNA: TGTGCCAGTAGAGCGGGATCAGGGGGCGCGGAAAAACTGTTTTTT. Residues: CASRAGSGGAEKLFF.

The chain employs TRBV4-1 and TRBJ1-6; possibly TRBD1 for D (5 bases). Germline CDR1 is MGHRA and CDR2 is YSYEKL. The CDR3 has 18 amino acids. The V and J ends lost 1 base and 0 bases respectively, with 13 bases between them. The CDR3 here is CASSQVLGGDSYNSPLHF. CDR3 nucleotide sequence: TGCGCCAGCAGCCAAGTCCTGGGGGGAGACTCCTATAATTCACCCCTCCACTTT.

V gene TRBV2 combines with J gene TRBJ1-2, with D perhaps TRBD1 (5 bases). V was shortened by 8 bases and J by 4 bases, with 14 bases between the two germline ends. Looked up from germline, CDR1 is SNHLY and CDR2 is FYNNEI. The CDR3 spans 13 residues. CDR3 sequence reads: CASGGGEGYGYTF. The CDR3, as DNA: TGTGCCAGCGGGGGAGGGGAAGGCTATGGCTACACCTTC.

The sample holds a few counts of this clone. This chain connects TRBV5-6 to TRBJ2-7; D unclear. Germline CDR1 is SGHDT and CDR2 is YYEEEE. The V end lost 4 bases, the J end lost 2 bases, and 10 bases lay between the germline ends. The length of the CDR3 is 13 residues. CDR3 sequence: CASSNFMPYEQYF. CDR3 nucleotide sequence: TGTGCCAGCAGCAACTTTATGCCCTACGAGCAGTACTTC. Together with reference TRBV5-6 and TRBJ2-7, the CDR3 gives the full variable domain: DAGVTQSPTHLIKTRGQQVTLRCSPKSGHDTVSWYQQALGQGPQFIFQYYEEEERQRGNFPDRFSGHQFPNYSSELNVNALLLGDSALYLCASSNFMPYEQYFGPGTRLTVT.

The V and J genes are TRBV12-5 and TRBJ2-7; unclear D gene. CDR3 length equals 14 residues. CDR1 and CDR2 (germline): LGHNT, FRNRAP. V was shortened by 2 bases and J by 6 bases, with 14 bases between the two germline ends. CDR3 DNA sequence: TGTGCTAGTGGTTTGTGGTTGGACGGGCGCGAGCAGTACTTC. It yields the protein CASGLWLDGREQYF.

J is TRBJ1-1 and V is TRBV3-1 (or the pseudogene TRBV3-2), with 7 bases fitting TRBD1. The V gene end was trimmed by 4 bases and the J gene end by 0 bases; junction bases not matched to a gene: 2. The CDR3 runs 14 residues. Germline V CDR1 and CDR2: LGHDT, YNNKEL (reference sequence). CDR3 nucleotides: TGTGCCAGCAGCCGGGACAGATTGAACACTGAAGCTTTCTTT. Translated, it gives CASSRDRLNTEAFF.

This rearrangement joins TRBV2 to TRBJ2-3; 8 nucleotides match TRBD2. CDR1 and CDR2 (germline): SNHLY, FYNNEI. The J segment lost 3 bases and the V segment lost 5 bases, leaving 7 bases of the junction unmatched. This CDR3 contains 15 residues. This CDR3 is CASSNGGVETDTQYF. Here the CDR3 DNA reads TGTGCCAGCAGTAACGGGGGGGTTGAAACAGATACGCAGTATTTT.

The V call is TRBV29-1, the J call TRBJ1-1; 8 nucleotides line up with TRBD1. J gave up 1 base and V 6 bases, and 1 base lay outside the gene matches. The CDR3 covers 12 residues. Germline V CDR1 and CDR2: SQVTM, ANQGSEA. The CDR3 DNA follows: TGCAGCGTCGGACAGGGGAACACTGAAGCTTTCTTT. Amino acid sequence: CSVGQGNTEAFF.

This chain connects TRBV18 to TRBJ1-3; possible D gene TRBD1, 5 bases. The CDR3 has 16 amino acids. Germline assignment: CDR1 KGHSH and CDR2 LQKENI. The ends were cut back, 3 bases at V and 0 bases at J, with 12 bases in the middle. CDR3: CASSPGAAGSGNTIYF. The CDR3 bases are TGTGCCAGCTCACCCGGGGCAGCTGGCTCTGGAAACACCATATATTTT.

The J gene is TRBJ1-5, the V gene TRBV6-2 or TRBV6-3, with unresolved D. The V end lost 2 bases, the J end lost 7 bases, and 12 bases lay between the germline ends. In germline, CDR1 is MNHEY, CDR2 SVGEGT. This CDR3 has 14 amino acids. The chain's CDR3 is CASSYTSRGQPQHF. The CDR3 DNA is TGTGCCAGCAGTTACACCTCCCGCGGGCAGCCCCAGCATTTT.

Only one count was recorded for this clone. The V and J genes are TRBV10-3 and TRBJ1-5; no firm D call. Between the trimmed V and J ends, which lost 0 bases and 6 bases, there was a span of 3 bases. CDR1 is ENHRY and CDR2 is SYGVKD in the germline V gene. The CDR3 contains 12 residues. The CDR3 is CAISESTQPQHF. CDR3 coding DNA: TGTGCCATCAGTGAGTCGACTCAGCCCCAGCATTTT.

The chain is built from TRBV15 and TRBJ2-7; 8 positions agree with TRBD2. The CDR3 spans 15 residues. The germline V gene encodes CDR1 LNHNV and CDR2 YYDKDF (reference sequence). V shed 5 bases, J shed 3 bases, and the junction held 9 bases outside the gene matches. CDR3: CATSYQRENIYEQYF. The DNA of the CDR3 is TGTGCCACCAGCTACCAGCGGGAGAACATCTACGAGCAGTACTTC.

The chain has TRBV28 and TRBJ2-7; no definite D call. This CDR3 spans 13 amino acids. Trimming pared 6 bases from V and 0 bases from J, leaving 9 bases between. Germline CDR1 and CDR2: MDHEN and SYDVKM. The chain's CDR3 is CASRRISSYEQYF. The CDR3 region has the DNA TGTGCCAGCAGGAGGATAAGCTCCTACGAGCAGTACTTC. Full variable domain (outside the CDR3, taken from reference TRBV28 and TRBJ2-7): DVKVTQSSRYLVKRTGEKVFLECVQDMDHENMFWYRQDPGLGLRLIYFSYDVKMKEKGDIPEGYSVSREKKERFSLILESASTNQTSMYLCASRRISSYEQYFGPGTRLTVT.

This rearrangement joins TRBV12-3 or TRBV12-4 to TRBJ1-2; D is uncertain. The CDR3 runs to 13 residues. Trimming removed 5 bases from V and 7 bases from J, with 14 bases in between. Here the CDR3 DNA reads TGTGCCAGCAGTAAATACTCAGCAGGTGGCTACACCTTC. Its translation: CASSKYSAGGYTF.

V and J are TRBV7-9 and TRBJ2-1, with 11 bases identical to TRBD2. The CDR3 contains 12 residues. After removal of 5 bases from V and 12 bases from J, the junction contained 3 bases not matched to a gene. Germline CDR1 reads SEHNR; CDR2 reads FQNEAQ (reference sequence). The CDR3 nucleotides read TGTGCCAGCAGCCGACTAGCGGGGCCGCAGTTCTTC. It yields the protein CASSRLAGPQFF.

V usage is TRBV3-1 (or the pseudogene TRBV3-2) and J usage is TRBJ2-1, with D hard to call. With 3 bases removed from V and 1 base from J, the gap between germline ends came to 4 bases. CDR3 size: 13 residues. CDR1 LGHDT and CDR2 YNNKEL come from the germline V gene (reference sequence). The CDR3 here is CASSHGSYNEQFF. The CDR3 DNA sequence: TGTGCCAGCAGCCACGGATCCTACAATGAGCAGTTCTTC.

CDR3 residues: CASSLATGNTEAFF. In DNA, the CDR3 is TGCGCCAGCAGCTTGGCGACGGGGAACACTGAAGCTTTCTTT. The V call is TRBV5-1, the J call TRBJ1-1, with D hard to call. CDR3 length: 14 residues. Germline V lookup: CDR1 SGHRS, CDR2 YFSETQ. V was clipped by 0 bases and J by 1 base, with 7 bases between them.

V is TRBV18 and J is TRBJ1-4; D not certain. Germline V lookup: CDR1 KGHSH, CDR2 LQKENI. V lost 2 bases and J 7 bases, leaving 8 bases between the germline ends. The CDR3 runs 13 residues. CDR3 sequence: CASSPGYGEKLFF. The CDR3 bases are TGTGCCAGCTCACCAGGTTATGGTGAAAAACTGTTTTTT.

The chain recombines TRBV2 with TRBJ1-1; maybe TRBD1 (5 bases). Trimming stripped 9 bases from V and 5 bases from J, with 19 bases between. The CDR3 extends over 14 amino acids. Germline lookup yields CDR1 SNHLY and CDR2 FYNNEI. Here the CDR3 DNA reads TGTGCCAGGCCCTCCGGGGGAGGGGATACTGAAGCTTTCTTT. It specifies CARPSGGGDTEAFF.

Points on this clone: At one boundary the junction diverges from the germline segment, which might be a read error. This chain joins TRBV3-1 (or the pseudogene TRBV3-2) and TRBJ1-6; D unresolved. Germline V gene lookup returns CDR1 LGHDT and CDR2 YNNKEL (reference sequence). There are 13 residues in the CDR3. In nucleotides, the CDR3 is TGTGCCGGCAGCCAAGCCTATAATTCACCCCTCCACTTT. Translation: CAGSQAYNSPLHF.

The rearrangement joins TRBV7-2 to TRBJ1-2; TRBD1 matches 9 bases. Unmatched junction bases numbered 9, after V lost 3 bases and J lost 4 bases. Germline V CDR1 and CDR2: SGHTA, FQGNSA. The CDR3 loop spans 16 amino acids. CDR3 amino acids: CASSFPNRGRGYGYTF. The CDR3 DNA is TGTGCCAGCAGCTTCCCTAACAGGGGGCGCGGCTATGGCTACACCTTC.

The V call is TRBV11-2, the J call TRBJ2-1; 9 bases are shared with TRBD2. The CDR3 has 17 residues. Germline V gene data show CDR1 as SGHAT and CDR2 as FQNNGV. J lost 11 bases, V lost 0 bases, and 14 bases had no gene match. CDR3 region: CASSLDRSAGGPRKQFF. The CDR3 DNA reads TGTGCCAGCAGCTTAGATCGCTCCGCGGGGGGGCCCAGGAAGCAGTTCTTC.

This chain connects TRBV12-5 to TRBJ1-6, with 9 bases matching TRBD1. The germline V gene has CDR1 LGHNT and CDR2 FRNRAP. The junction had 2 bases not matched to a gene; V was cut back by 4 bases and J by 7 bases. CDR3 size: 14 residues. The CDR3 protein is CASGSGTGNSPLHF. CDR3 bases: TGTGCTAGTGGTTCCGGGACAGGGAATTCACCCCTCCACTTT.

This rearrangement joins TRBV27 to TRBJ1-2, with D unclear. The length of the CDR3 is 13 residues. Germline V gives CDR1 MNHEY, CDR2 SMNVEV (reference sequence). V gave up 4 bases and J gave up 3 bases, with 9 bases separating them. CDR3: CASSSPDYYGYTF. In DNA, the CDR3 is TGTGCCAGCAGTTCCCCAGATTACTATGGCTACACCTTC.